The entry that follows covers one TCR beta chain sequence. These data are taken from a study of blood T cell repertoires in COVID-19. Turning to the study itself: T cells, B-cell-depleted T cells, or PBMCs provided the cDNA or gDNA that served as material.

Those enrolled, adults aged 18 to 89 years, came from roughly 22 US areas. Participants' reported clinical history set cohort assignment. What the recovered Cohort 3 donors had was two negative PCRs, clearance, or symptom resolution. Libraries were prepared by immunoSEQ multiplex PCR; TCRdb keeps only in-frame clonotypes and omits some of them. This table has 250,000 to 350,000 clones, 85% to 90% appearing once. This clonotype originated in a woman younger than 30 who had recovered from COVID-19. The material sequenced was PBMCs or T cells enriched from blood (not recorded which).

The CDR3: CASSFTAGAVNEQFF. The CDR3 nucleotides are TGTGCCAGTAGTTTCACAGCGGGGGCCGTGAATGAGCAGTTCTTC. The chain combines TRBV19 with TRBJ2-1; 8 bases are shared with TRBD2. Germline CDR1 is LNHDA and CDR2 is SQIVND (reference sequence). The trim removed 5 bases at V and 7 bases at J, leaving 10 bases unmatched. The CDR3 is 15 amino acids.